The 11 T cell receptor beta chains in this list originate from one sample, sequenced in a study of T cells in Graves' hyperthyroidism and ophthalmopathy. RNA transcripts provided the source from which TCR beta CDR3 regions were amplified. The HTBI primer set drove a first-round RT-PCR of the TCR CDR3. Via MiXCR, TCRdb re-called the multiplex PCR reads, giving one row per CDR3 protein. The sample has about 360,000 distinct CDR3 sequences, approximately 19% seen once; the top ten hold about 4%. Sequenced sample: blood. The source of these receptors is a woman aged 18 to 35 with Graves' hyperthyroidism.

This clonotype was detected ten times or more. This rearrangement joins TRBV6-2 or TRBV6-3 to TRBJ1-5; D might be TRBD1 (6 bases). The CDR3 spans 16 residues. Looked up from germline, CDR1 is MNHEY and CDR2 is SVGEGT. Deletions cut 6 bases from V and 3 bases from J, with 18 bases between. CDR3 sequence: CASSSLSGAHNQPQHF. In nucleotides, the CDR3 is TGTGCCAGCAGCTCCTTATCAGGGGCCCACAATCAGCCCCAGCATTTT.

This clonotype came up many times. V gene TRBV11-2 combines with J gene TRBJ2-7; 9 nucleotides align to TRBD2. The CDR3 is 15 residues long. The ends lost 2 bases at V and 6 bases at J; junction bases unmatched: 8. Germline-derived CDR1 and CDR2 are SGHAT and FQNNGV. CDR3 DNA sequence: TGTGCCAGCAGCTTACAAACTAGCGGGCCGAGCGAGCAGTACTTC. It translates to CASSLQTSGPSEQYF. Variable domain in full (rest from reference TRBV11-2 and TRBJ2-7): EAGVAQSPRYKIIEKRQSVAFWCNPISGHATLYWYQQILGQGPKLLIQFQNNGVVDDSQLPKDRFSAERLKGVDSTLKIQPAKLEDSAVYLCASSLQTSGPSEQYFGPGTRLTVT.

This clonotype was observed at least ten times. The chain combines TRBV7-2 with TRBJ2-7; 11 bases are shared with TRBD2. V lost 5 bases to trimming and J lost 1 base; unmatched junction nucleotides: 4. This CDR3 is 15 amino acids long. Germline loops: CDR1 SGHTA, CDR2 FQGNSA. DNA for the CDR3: TGTGCCAGCAGCCGAAGACTAGCGGGGTCCTACGAGCAGTACTTC. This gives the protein CASSRRLAGSYEQYF. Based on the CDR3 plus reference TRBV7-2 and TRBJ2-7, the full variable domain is GAGVSQSPSNKVTEKGKDVELRCDPISGHTALYWYRQSLGQGLEFLIYFQGNSAPDKSGLPSDRFSAERTGGSVSTLTIQRTQQEDSAVYLCASSRRLAGSYEQYFGPGTRLTVT.

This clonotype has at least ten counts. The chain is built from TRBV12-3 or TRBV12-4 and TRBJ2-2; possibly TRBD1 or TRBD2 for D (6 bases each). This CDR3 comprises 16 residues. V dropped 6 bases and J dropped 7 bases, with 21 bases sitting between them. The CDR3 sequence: CASRPAGGRLSGELFF. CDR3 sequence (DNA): TGTGCCAGCAGGCCCGCCGGGGGCAGGTTGAGCGGGGAGCTGTTTTTT.

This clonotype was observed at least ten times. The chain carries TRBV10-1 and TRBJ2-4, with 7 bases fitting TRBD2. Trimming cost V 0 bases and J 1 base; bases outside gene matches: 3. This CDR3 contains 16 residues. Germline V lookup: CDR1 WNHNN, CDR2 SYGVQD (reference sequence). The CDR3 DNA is TGCGCCAGCAGTGAGTCCGGGGAGGGGGCCAAAAACATTCAGTACTTC. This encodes CASSESGEGAKNIQYF.

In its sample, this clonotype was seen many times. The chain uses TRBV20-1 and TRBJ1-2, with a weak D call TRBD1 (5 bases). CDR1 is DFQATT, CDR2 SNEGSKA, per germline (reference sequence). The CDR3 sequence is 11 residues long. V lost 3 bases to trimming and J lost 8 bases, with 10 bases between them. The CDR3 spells CSASKTEGYTF. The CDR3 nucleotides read TGCAGTGCTAGTAAGACAGAAGGCTACACCTTC.

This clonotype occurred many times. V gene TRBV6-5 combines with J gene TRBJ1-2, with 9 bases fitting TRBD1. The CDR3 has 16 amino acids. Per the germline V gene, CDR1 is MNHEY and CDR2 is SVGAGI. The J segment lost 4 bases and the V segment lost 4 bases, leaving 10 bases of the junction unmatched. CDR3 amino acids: CASSLSGTGYGYGYTF. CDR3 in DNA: TGTGCCAGCAGTTTATCCGGGACAGGGTACGGCTATGGCTACACCTTC.

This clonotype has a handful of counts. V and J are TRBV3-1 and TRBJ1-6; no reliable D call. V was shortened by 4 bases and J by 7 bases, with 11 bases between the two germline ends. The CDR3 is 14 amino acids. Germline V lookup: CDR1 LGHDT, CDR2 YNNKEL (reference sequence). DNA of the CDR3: TGTGCCAGCAGCCCTGGCTCAGGAAATTCACCCCTCCACTTT. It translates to CASSPGSGNSPLHF.

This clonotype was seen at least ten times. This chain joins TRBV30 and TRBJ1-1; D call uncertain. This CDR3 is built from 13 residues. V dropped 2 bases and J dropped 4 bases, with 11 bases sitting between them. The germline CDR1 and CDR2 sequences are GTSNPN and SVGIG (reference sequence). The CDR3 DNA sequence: TGTGCCTGGAGTATTCTGGGTGCCACTGAAGCTTTCTTT. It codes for CAWSILGATEAFF.

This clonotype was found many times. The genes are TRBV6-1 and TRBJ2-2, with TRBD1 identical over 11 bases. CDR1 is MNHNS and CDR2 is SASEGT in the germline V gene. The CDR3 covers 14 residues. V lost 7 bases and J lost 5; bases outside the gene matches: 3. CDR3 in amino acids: CASTGTGGTGELFF. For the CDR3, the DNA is TGTGCCAGCACCGGGACAGGGGGGACCGGGGAGCTGTTTTTT.

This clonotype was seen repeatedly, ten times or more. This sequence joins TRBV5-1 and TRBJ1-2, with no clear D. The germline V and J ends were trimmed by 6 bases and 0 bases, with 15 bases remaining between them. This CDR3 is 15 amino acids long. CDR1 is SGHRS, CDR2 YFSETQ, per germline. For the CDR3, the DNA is TGCGCCAGCACCCCATTGTCAGACTCTAACTATGGCTACACCTTC. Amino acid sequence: CASTPLSDSNYGYTF.